This TCR beta chain originates from a study of shared clonotypes between healthy human individuals. CDR3 length equals 15 residues. CDR1 and CDR2 (germline): MDHEN, SYDVKM. V lost 7 bases to trimming and J lost 0 bases, with 12 bases between them. The repertoire was sequenced with immunoSEQ multiplex PCR; TCRdb's copy has only in-frame clones and lacks some. The table records about 2.2 million clones, about 93% of them present only once. It was CD45RO-negative cells, positively selected for CCR7, that made up naive CD8 cells, with terminally differentiated effector memory CD45RA+ cells excluded. The sample comprised naive CD8+ T cells from PBMCs. The chain couples TRBV28 to TRBJ2-2; possible D gene TRBD2, 6 bases. The TCR originated in a man between 18 and 35 years old in good health. Some clones in this sample may be carry-over from other donors' samples. The CDR3 here is CASTLGLPNTGELFF. The CDR3, as DNA: TGTGCCAGCACCTTGGGACTGCCGAACACCGGGGAGCTGTTTTTT.